This T cell receptor beta chain appears in the sequencing data of a study of blood T cell repertoires in COVID-19. The protocol was immunoSEQ multiplex PCR, while the TCRdb copy is restricted to in-frame clones and leaves out a portion. The sample has around 250,000 clones, about nine tenths seen once. Germline CDR1 SGDLS, CDR2 YYNGEE. The J segment lost 6 bases and the V segment lost 3 bases, leaving 13 bases of the junction unmatched. This CDR3 contains 17 residues. This clone was counted only a few times. The chain couples TRBV9 to TRBJ2-3; 10 nucleotides match TRBD2. The material sequenced was peripheral blood. The TCR sequence derives from a man in his forties with active or convalescent COVID-19. The CDR3: CASSGERGGIRSDTQYF. The CDR3 DNA reads TGTGCCAGCAGCGGTGAGCGGGGGGGCATCAGATCCGATACGCAGTATTTT.